This entry concerns a single T cell receptor (beta chain). Its antigen is currently unknown. The sample comes from a study of cytomegalovirus exposure and HLA in healthy donors. General study findings and limits: There were approximately 150 TCR beta chains listed as cytomegalovirus-associated. Under in vitro conditions, a few CMV-associated chains were confirmed as specific for CMV antigens. High specificity and sensitivity for cytomegalovirus status were reported for the classifier.

Germline CDR1 is SGHAT and CDR2 is FQNNGV. V lost 10 bases and J lost 2, with 11 bases in between. This CDR3 is 13 amino acids long. TCRdb's table, derived via immunoSEQ multiplex PCR, lists solely in-frame clones and lacks some. Of hundreds of thousands of clones listed, about 90% were seen once; the top ten hold around 12%. Sequencing used PBMCs. The chain couples TRBV11-2 to TRBJ2-2; no firm D call. The receptor was derived from a man aged 18 to 29 in good health and CMV-seropositive. The CDR3 nucleotides are TGTGCCACCAGGATTGGAAACACCGGGGAGCTGTTTTTT. This encodes CATRIGNTGELFF.